The clone carrying this T cell receptor beta chain showed up just a few times. The sample originates from a study of CD8 T cells in ankylosing spondylitis. It was by quantitative 5'-RACE with molecular barcodes that TCR beta libraries were made. TCRdb ran MiXCR on the 5' RACE reads and lists one entry per CDR3 protein. The sample holds approximately 110,000 distinct CDR3 sequences; about 25% are singletons and the top ten take approximately 13%. The CDR3 is made up of 12 amino acids. Trimming pared 1 base from V and 8 bases from J, leaving 8 bases between. The germline gives CDR1 SGHAT, CDR2 FQNNGV. The V gene is TRBV11-2, the J gene TRBJ1-2; D gene ambiguous. Specimen: synovial fluid, either unsorted or a sorted T cell fraction (not recorded which). This receptor was obtained from a male donor with ankylosing spondylitis. As DNA, the CDR3 is TGTGCCAGCAGCTTAGCAGGAAGAGGCTACACCTTC. Amino acid sequence: CASSLAGRGYTF.